The rows below give T cell receptor beta chains drawn from one sample of a study of blood T cell repertoires in COVID-19. Generated by immunoSEQ multiplex PCR, the TCRdb table keeps only in-frame clones and is missing some. Of around 140,000 clones listed, around 82% are singletons. Sequenced: peripheral blood. These TCRs come from a human donor in a cohort sampled during active COVID-19. The CDR3 runs from the conserved cysteine through the conserved F or W. The order of the fields is D gene, V gene, J gene, clone size, CDR3 DNA, CDR3 protein. D genes are given only for firm matches. Size is stated for part of the rows, as once, few or many counts, or as a class when the clone is expanded.

D gene: TRBD1; V gene: TRBV7-6; J gene: TRBJ1-5; clone size: NA; CDR3 DNA: TGTGCCAGCAGCCCTGGGACAGGGGTAAATCAGCCCCAGCATTTT; CDR3 protein: CASSPGTGVNQPQHF
D gene: NA; V gene: TRBV19; J gene: TRBJ2-2; clone size: NA; CDR3 DNA: TGTGCCAGTAGTATAGGGGGCAGCCCCGGGGAGCTGTTTTTT; CDR3 protein: CASSIGGSPGELFF
D gene: TRBD1; V gene: TRBV7-2; J gene: TRBJ2-2; clone size: once; CDR3 DNA: TGTGCCAGCAGACGTTACAGGGGGCTCACCGGGGAGCTGTTTTTT; CDR3 protein: CASRRYRGLTGELFF
D gene: NA; V gene: TRBV14; J gene: TRBJ2-5; clone size: once; CDR3 DNA: TGTGCCAGCAGCCGGTCGAGGGCCCTACGTGAGACCCAGTACTTC; CDR3 protein: CASSRSRALRETQYF
D gene: NA; V gene: TRBV7-2; J gene: TRBJ2-3; clone size: NA; CDR3 DNA: TGTGCCAGCAGCTCCTACTGGACAGATACGCAGTATTTT; CDR3 protein: CASSSYWTDTQYF
D gene: NA; V gene: TRBV2; J gene: TRBJ1-1; clone size: NA; CDR3 DNA: TGTGCCAGCAGTGAAGAGATTGGGGGGGCGAGAGACACTGAAGCTTTCTTT; CDR3 protein: CASSEEIGGARDTEAFF
D gene: TRBD1; V gene: TRBV2; J gene: TRBJ1-4; clone size: NA; CDR3 DNA: TGTGCCAGCAGCGGACAGGCCAAAATTAATGAAAAACTGTTTTTT; CDR3 protein: CASSGQAKINEKLFF
D gene: TRBD1; V gene: TRBV2; J gene: TRBJ1-6; clone size: once; CDR3 DNA: TGTGCCAGCAGTGAAGCCAGGGGGTGGTCACCCCTCCACTTT; CDR3 protein: CASSEARGWSPLHF
D gene: NA; V gene: TRBV7-2; J gene: TRBJ1-1; clone size: NA; CDR3 DNA: TGTGCCAGCAGCAATCCTGGGACAGAAGCTTTCTTT; CDR3 protein: CASSNPGTEAFF
D gene: TRBD1; V gene: TRBV3-1/TRBV3-2; J gene: TRBJ2-2; clone size: NA; CDR3 DNA: TGTGCGACCAGGGGGCGGACATCGGGCACCGGGGAGCTGTTTTTT; CDR3 protein: CATRGRTSGTGELFF
D gene: TRBD1; V gene: TRBV19; J gene: TRBJ1-5; clone size: NA; CDR3 DNA: TGTGCCAGTAGTATTGGACAGGGACGTAGCAATCAGCCCCAGCATTTT; CDR3 protein: CASSIGQGRSNQPQHF
D gene: TRBD1; V gene: TRBV29-1; J gene: TRBJ2-3; clone size: NA; CDR3 DNA: TGCAGCGGTGGACAGGGGAACGCAGATACGCAGTATTTT; CDR3 protein: CSGGQGNADTQYF
D gene: NA; V gene: TRBV6-4; J gene: TRBJ2-3; clone size: NA; CDR3 DNA: TGTGCCAGCAGTGAGGGTCCTACGGGGGTGAGGCAGTATTTT; CDR3 protein: CASSEGPTGVRQYF
D gene: NA; V gene: TRBV11-2; J gene: TRBJ1-2; clone size: NA; CDR3 DNA: TGTGCCAGCAGCTCCGATCGACAGGCCCCTTACACCTTC; CDR3 protein: CASSSDRQAPYTF
D gene: TRBD2; V gene: TRBV5-3; J gene: TRBJ2-2; clone size: NA; CDR3 DNA: TGTGCCAGAAGCTTTTTATGCCGGGCGGGAGAGGTCGGGGAGCTGTTTTTT; CDR3 protein: CARSFLCRAGEVGELFF
D gene: TRBD1; V gene: TRBV28; J gene: TRBJ2-1; clone size: NA; CDR3 DNA: TGTGCCAGCAGTTTCGGACAGGGAGTATCCTACAATGAGCAGTTCTTC; CDR3 protein: CASSFGQGVSYNEQFF
D gene: TRBD1; V gene: TRBV3-1/TRBV3-2; J gene: TRBJ1-6; clone size: NA; CDR3 DNA: TGTGCCAGCAGCCAAGGAGAGGACAGGGTCCTCCACTTT; CDR3 protein: CASSQGEDRVLHF
D gene: TRBD1; V gene: TRBV6-5; J gene: TRBJ2-5; clone size: NA; CDR3 DNA: TGTGCCAGCAGTTACCGACAGGGCCGATCGGAGACCCAGTACTTC; CDR3 protein: CASSYRQGRSETQYF
D gene: NA; V gene: TRBV11-2; J gene: TRBJ2-3; clone size: NA; CDR3 DNA: TGTGCCAGCCACGGAGGTCTGGCTACAGATACGCAGTATTTT; CDR3 protein: CASHGGLATDTQYF
D gene: NA; V gene: TRBV3-1/TRBV3-2; J gene: TRBJ2-7; clone size: NA; CDR3 DNA: TGTGCCAGCAGTCCGCAGCCGGGGTCCTACGAGCAGTACTTC; CDR3 protein: CASSPQPGSYEQYF
D gene: NA; V gene: TRBV5-1; J gene: TRBJ1-2; clone size: once; CDR3 DNA: TGCGCCAGCAGCTATTACAGGGACTATGGCTACACCTTC; CDR3 protein: CASSYYRDYGYTF
D gene: NA; V gene: TRBV7-8; J gene: TRBJ2-2; clone size: NA; CDR3 DNA: TGTGCCAGCCCCTGGGGCCGGACCGGGGAGCTGTTTTTT; CDR3 protein: CASPWGRTGELFF
D gene: TRBD1; V gene: TRBV6-4; J gene: TRBJ1-1; clone size: few; CDR3 DNA: TGTGCCAGCCGACGAGGACAGGGATCCACTGAAGCTTTCTTT; CDR3 protein: CASRRGQGSTEAFF
D gene: TRBD1; V gene: TRBV6-5; J gene: TRBJ2-2; clone size: few; CDR3 DNA: TGTGCCAGCACCCAGGACAGGGTTTACACCGGGGAGCTGTTTTTT; CDR3 protein: CASTQDRVYTGELFF
D gene: NA; V gene: TRBV5-4; J gene: TRBJ1-2; clone size: NA; CDR3 DNA: TGTGCCAGCAGCTTAAGGGGTGGAGGGATGAGTGGCTACACCTTC; CDR3 protein: CASSLRGGGMSGYTF
D gene: NA; V gene: TRBV7-2; J gene: TRBJ1-6; clone size: NA; CDR3 DNA: TGTGCCAGCAGCTTATCTGGGACTAGAGATTCACCCCTCCACTTT; CDR3 protein: CASSLSGTRDSPLHF
D gene: TRBD1; V gene: TRBV19; J gene: TRBJ2-7; clone size: NA; CDR3 DNA: TGTGCCAGTAGTATTAAGGGACAGGGACCCTCCTACGAGCAGTACTTC; CDR3 protein: CASSIKGQGPSYEQYF
D gene: TRBD1; V gene: TRBV27; J gene: TRBJ1-2; clone size: NA; CDR3 DNA: TGTGCCAGCGGCCAAAACAGGGGTTCCTATGGCTACACCTTC; CDR3 protein: CASGQNRGSYGYTF
D gene: NA; V gene: TRBV11-2; J gene: TRBJ2-7; clone size: NA; CDR3 DNA: TGTGCCAGCAGCCCGGTCGGGGTAGGGCAGTACTTC; CDR3 protein: CASSPVGVGQYF
D gene: NA; V gene: TRBV5-1; J gene: TRBJ1-1; clone size: NA; CDR3 DNA: TGCGCCAGCAGCTCATATGAGATGAACACTGAAGCTTTCTTT; CDR3 protein: CASSSYEMNTEAFF
D gene: NA; V gene: TRBV7-3; J gene: TRBJ2-1; clone size: NA; CDR3 DNA: TGTGCCAGCAGCCTCCTGGGCCCCAGCTCCTACAATGAGCAGTTCTTC; CDR3 protein: CASSLLGPSSYNEQFF
D gene: TRBD2; V gene: TRBV7-8; J gene: TRBJ2-1; clone size: NA; CDR3 DNA: TGTGCCAGCAGCTCTCTCACTAGCGGGGGGTGGAATGAGCAGTTCTTC; CDR3 protein: CASSSLTSGGWNEQFF
D gene: TRBD2; V gene: TRBV5-5; J gene: TRBJ2-4; clone size: NA; CDR3 DNA: TGTGCCAGCAGCTTGACTAGCGGGGGGGACATTCAGTACTTC; CDR3 protein: CASSLTSGGDIQYF
D gene: TRBD1; V gene: TRBV7-7; J gene: TRBJ2-5; clone size: NA; CDR3 DNA: TGTGCCAGCAGCCTCGACAGGGGAGAGACCCAGTACTTC; CDR3 protein: CASSLDRGETQYF
D gene: TRBD2; V gene: TRBV10-3; J gene: TRBJ2-1; clone size: NA; CDR3 DNA: TGTGCCATCAGTGAAATGACTAGCGGGAGGGCCTCTGGTAGCTACAATGAGCAGTTCTTC; CDR3 protein: CAISEMTSGRASGSYNEQFF
D gene: TRBD1; V gene: TRBV6-2/TRBV6-3; J gene: TRBJ1-2; clone size: NA; CDR3 DNA: TGTGCCAGCAGTACCCCGACAGGGACTAACTATGGCTACACCTTC; CDR3 protein: CASSTPTGTNYGYTF
D gene: NA; V gene: TRBV12-3/TRBV12-4; J gene: TRBJ2-3; clone size: NA; CDR3 DNA: TGTGCCAGCAGTTTACTCACCGCGGGGGCCTCGGATTTT; CDR3 protein: CASSLLTAGASDF
D gene: TRBD1; V gene: TRBV7-2; J gene: TRBJ1-1; clone size: NA; CDR3 DNA: TGTGCCAGCAGCGGGGGGACAGGGAGGGACACTGAAGCTTTCTTT; CDR3 protein: CASSGGTGRDTEAFF
D gene: NA; V gene: TRBV6-1; J gene: TRBJ1-5; clone size: NA; CDR3 DNA: TGTGCCAGCAGTGAAGCGCAAATCCGGCAGCCCCAGCATTTT; CDR3 protein: CASSEAQIRQPQHF
D gene: TRBD1; V gene: TRBV7-9; J gene: TRBJ1-4; clone size: NA; CDR3 DNA: TGTGCCAGCAGCTACAGGGGGAATGAAAAACTGTTTTTT; CDR3 protein: CASSYRGNEKLFF
D gene: NA; V gene: TRBV5-6; J gene: TRBJ2-7; clone size: NA; CDR3 DNA: TGTGCCAGCAGTTATCGGGGGTTAAACTCCTACGAGCAGTACTTC; CDR3 protein: CASSYRGLNSYEQYF
D gene: TRBD1; V gene: TRBV19; J gene: TRBJ1-3; clone size: NA; CDR3 DNA: TGTGCCAGTACAGGGACAGGTCCTGGAAACACCATATATTTT; CDR3 protein: CASTGTGPGNTIYF
D gene: NA; V gene: TRBV9; J gene: TRBJ1-3; clone size: few; CDR3 DNA: TGTGCCAGCAGCGCCCGACAGTTGGGAGGAAACACCATATATTTT; CDR3 protein: CASSARQLGGNTIYF
D gene: NA; V gene: TRBV27; J gene: TRBJ2-2; clone size: NA; CDR3 DNA: TGTGCCCGACTCTCGAGGACAGCACACAACACCGGGGAGCTGTTTTTT; CDR3 protein: CARLSRTAHNTGELFF
D gene: TRBD1; V gene: TRBV19; J gene: TRBJ2-1; clone size: NA; CDR3 DNA: TGTGCCAGTAGTATAGGGGGACAGTTTGAGCAGTTCTTC; CDR3 protein: CASSIGGQFEQFF
D gene: TRBD1; V gene: TRBV11-3; J gene: TRBJ2-5; clone size: NA; CDR3 DNA: TGTGCCAGCAGCTCAGGGCCCGGGACAGGGGGCACGGAGACCCAGTACTTC; CDR3 protein: CASSSGPGTGGTETQYF
D gene: NA; V gene: TRBV2; J gene: TRBJ1-1; clone size: NA; CDR3 DNA: TGTGCCAGCAGCCAGATACTGAACACTGAAGCTTTCTTT; CDR3 protein: CASSQILNTEAFF
D gene: NA; V gene: TRBV19; J gene: TRBJ1-5; clone size: NA; CDR3 DNA: TGTGCCAGTACTGGGGGGAGCAATCAGCCCCAGCATTTT; CDR3 protein: CASTGGSNQPQHF
D gene: TRBD2; V gene: TRBV27; J gene: TRBJ2-1; clone size: NA; CDR3 DNA: TGTGCCAGCAGTTTATCCGGGACTAACTACAATGAGCAGTTCTTC; CDR3 protein: CASSLSGTNYNEQFF
D gene: NA; V gene: TRBV9; J gene: TRBJ1-2; clone size: NA; CDR3 DNA: TGTGCCAGCAGCGCCTCCGGGGAGAGCGTATTTGGCTACACCTTC; CDR3 protein: CASSASGESVFGYTF